A selection of T cell receptor beta chains follows, all from one sample in a study of T cells after yellow fever vaccination. TCRdb re-analysed the 5' RACE reads in MiXCR, keeping a single row per CDR3 protein. The data contain 350,000 or so distinct CDR3 sequences, roughly 8.4% of them singletons. The sample was PBMCs, taken about 49 days after the first yellow fever vaccination. The receptors originated from a man between 18 and 35 years old who received the YFV17D yellow fever vaccine. The CDR3 runs from the conserved cysteine through the conserved F or W. A D gene is named only where the DNA matches it firmly. Not every row has a clone size; where given, it reads once, few, many or a size class.

d_gene: TRBD1; j_gene: TRBJ2-4; abundance: many; v_gene: TRBV12-3/TRBV12-4; CDR3aa: CASSQRQGRGIQYF; CDR3nt: TGTGCCAGCAGCCAGAGACAGGGCCGTGGGATTCAGTACTTC
d_gene: .; j_gene: TRBJ2-3; abundance: many; v_gene: TRBV11-2; CDR3aa: CASSLGREDTQYF; CDR3nt: TGTGCCAGCAGCTTAGGCAGGGAAGATACGCAGTATTTT
d_gene: TRBD1; j_gene: TRBJ2-1; abundance: .; v_gene: TRBV4-1; CDR3aa: CASSQEGGQASSYNEQFF; CDR3nt: TGCGCCAGCAGCCAAGAAGGGGGACAGGCAAGCTCCTACAATGAGCAGTTCTTC
d_gene: .; j_gene: TRBJ2-3; abundance: few; v_gene: TRBV7-2; CDR3aa: CASRPTQGPDTQYF; CDR3nt: TGTGCCAGCAGACCTACCCAGGGACCAGATACGCAGTATTTT
d_gene: TRBD1; j_gene: TRBJ1-4; abundance: .; v_gene: TRBV4-2; CDR3aa: CASSQITRGSREKLFF; CDR3nt: TGTGCCAGCAGCCAAATAACCAGGGGGTCACGGGAAAAACTGTTTTTT
d_gene: .; j_gene: TRBJ1-1; abundance: .; v_gene: TRBV6-1; CDR3aa: CASSVMDLNTEAFF; CDR3nt: TGTGCCAGCAGTGTAATGGATCTCAACACTGAAGCTTTCTTT
d_gene: TRBD1; j_gene: TRBJ1-2; abundance: .; v_gene: TRBV5-1; CDR3aa: CASSLQGAVNYGYTF; CDR3nt: TGCGCCAGCAGCTTACAGGGGGCGGTAAACTATGGCTACACCTTC
d_gene: .; j_gene: TRBJ1-2; abundance: .; v_gene: TRBV5-1; CDR3aa: CASSSTGTYNYGYTF; CDR3nt: TGCGCCAGCAGTTCTACCGGGACTTACAACTATGGCTACACCTTC
d_gene: TRBD2; j_gene: TRBJ2-3; abundance: many; v_gene: TRBV6-4; CDR3aa: CASSVSGGATDTQYF; CDR3nt: TGTGCCAGCAGTGTTAGCGGGGGGGCGACAGATACGCAGTATTTT
d_gene: TRBD1; j_gene: TRBJ2-1; abundance: many; v_gene: TRBV5-1; CDR3aa: CASTPWTGSANEQFF; CDR3nt: TGCGCCAGCACACCCTGGACAGGGTCGGCCAATGAGCAGTTCTTC
d_gene: TRBD1; j_gene: TRBJ1-2; abundance: many; v_gene: TRBV5-1; CDR3aa: CASSFTGGRNYGYTF; CDR3nt: TGCGCCAGCAGCTTCACAGGGGGCCGCAACTATGGCTACACCTTC
d_gene: .; j_gene: TRBJ1-2; abundance: .; v_gene: TRBV7-2; CDR3aa: CASSLAPTKYGYTF; CDR3nt: TGTGCCAGCAGCTTAGCGCCCACGAAGTATGGCTACACCTTC
d_gene: .; j_gene: TRBJ2-7; abundance: .; v_gene: TRBV5-4; CDR3aa: CASSLEQASSYEQYF; CDR3nt: TGTGCCAGCAGCTTGGAACAGGCGAGCTCCTACGAGCAGTACTTC
d_gene: .; j_gene: TRBJ1-5; abundance: few; v_gene: TRBV2; CDR3aa: CAVQRGGGSNQPQHF; CDR3nt: TGTGCCGTCCAACGAGGGGGTGGGAGCAATCAGCCCCAGCATTTT
d_gene: TRBD1; j_gene: TRBJ2-7; abundance: .; v_gene: TRBV11-2; CDR3aa: CASSPNTGTGDFYEQYF; CDR3nt: TGTGCCAGCAGCCCCAACACCGGGACAGGGGATTTCTACGAGCAGTACTTC
d_gene: TRBD1; j_gene: TRBJ1-1; abundance: few; v_gene: TRBV5-1; CDR3aa: CASNEQGWSTEAFF; CDR3nt: TGCGCCAGCAACGAACAGGGGTGGAGCACTGAAGCTTTCTTT